These T cell receptor beta chains were read from a single sample in a study of cytomegalovirus exposure and HLA in healthy donors. Here immunoSEQ multiplex PCR was the method, and the copy in TCRdb shows in-frame clones only, minus some. The sample has about 110,000 clones, roughly 80% seen once. Sequencing was performed on PBMCs. Receptor source: a man aged 35 to 55 in good health and CMV-seronegative. Both conserved end residues are part of each CDR3. Fields, in order: CDR3 DNA, CDR3 protein, D gene, J gene, clone size, V gene. D genes are given only for firm matches. Only some rows state a clone size, as once, few, many or a class for expanded clones.

CDR3 DNA: TGTGCCAGCAGCACCTTCCGGGGGGGCGTTTTAGGGGAGCTGTTTTTT
CDR3 protein: CASSTFRGGVLGELFF
D gene: TRBD2
J gene: TRBJ2-2
clone size: once
V gene: TRBV11-2

CDR3 DNA: TGCGCCAGCAGCTTGGGCCGGACAGGGCCCGGGGAGCTGTTTTTT
CDR3 protein: CASSLGRTGPGELFF
D gene: TRBD1
J gene: TRBJ2-2
clone size: .
V gene: TRBV5-1

CDR3 DNA: TGCAGCGTTGAAGAGACAGGGTACGAGCAGTACTTC
CDR3 protein: CSVEETGYEQYF
D gene: TRBD1
J gene: TRBJ2-7
clone size: .
V gene: TRBV29-1

CDR3 DNA: TGTGCCAGCAGCTTAAAGGGGCCGGACACTGAAGCTTTCTTT
CDR3 protein: CASSLKGPDTEAFF
D gene: .
J gene: TRBJ1-1
clone size: .
V gene: TRBV7-9

CDR3 DNA: TGTGCCAGCAGTGCTCGGACAGGGGGCCGTGGCTACACCTTC
CDR3 protein: CASSARTGGRGYTF
D gene: TRBD1
J gene: TRBJ1-2
clone size: .
V gene: TRBV6-1

CDR3 DNA: TGTGCCAGTAGTTTAGGGACTAGCTTCCAAGAGACCCAGTACTTC
CDR3 protein: CASSLGTSFQETQYF
D gene: TRBD2
J gene: TRBJ2-5
clone size: .
V gene: TRBV19

CDR3 DNA: TGCGCCAGCAGCCAAGAACCGGACATTACTAATTCACCCCTCCACTTT
CDR3 protein: CASSQEPDITNSPLHF
D gene: .
J gene: TRBJ1-6
clone size: few
V gene: TRBV4-1

CDR3 DNA: TGTGCCACCAAGCGGGGGGTTGACACAGATACGCAGTATTTT
CDR3 protein: CATKRGVDTDTQYF
D gene: TRBD2
J gene: TRBJ2-3
clone size: .
V gene: TRBV19

CDR3 DNA: TGTGCCAGCAGCCTGATCTCGAGCCCCTATGGCTACACCTTC
CDR3 protein: CASSLISSPYGYTF
D gene: .
J gene: TRBJ1-2
clone size: few
V gene: TRBV14

CDR3 DNA: TGTGCCACCAGCAGGGGGACAGGGACAACTAATGAAAAACTGTTTTTT
CDR3 protein: CATSRGTGTTNEKLFF
D gene: TRBD1
J gene: TRBJ1-4
clone size: once
V gene: TRBV15

CDR3 DNA: TGCAGCGTTGACCGGGGGGACAGGGGGCTCCGGGGAGCTTTCTTT
CDR3 protein: CSVDRGDRGLRGAFF
D gene: TRBD1
J gene: TRBJ1-1
clone size: .
V gene: TRBV29-1

CDR3 DNA: TGTGCCAGCAGCCGTATTAGGGGGAGATACGAGCAGTACTTC
CDR3 protein: CASSRIRGRYEQYF
D gene: .
J gene: TRBJ2-7
clone size: .
V gene: TRBV6-5

CDR3 DNA: TGCGCCAGCGGACAGGGACATACGAACACTGAAGCTTTCTTT
CDR3 protein: CASGQGHTNTEAFF
D gene: TRBD1
J gene: TRBJ1-1
clone size: once
V gene: TRBV5-1

CDR3 DNA: TGTGCCAGTAGTATTTCGCGCGGGGTGGGTGCAGATACGCAGTATTTT
CDR3 protein: CASSISRGVGADTQYF
D gene: .
J gene: TRBJ2-3
clone size: .
V gene: TRBV19

CDR3 DNA: TGTGCCAGCAGTGCCTACAGGGCCCCTACACTACGCGAGCAGTACTTC
CDR3 protein: CASSAYRAPTLREQYF
D gene: .
J gene: TRBJ2-7
clone size: .
V gene: TRBV6-1

CDR3 DNA: TGTGCCAGCAGCTTACCAACAGGATACGCGGAGACCCAGTACTTC
CDR3 protein: CASSLPTGYAETQYF
D gene: .
J gene: TRBJ2-5
clone size: .
V gene: TRBV25-1

CDR3 DNA: TGTGCCAGCAGGGCTAGAAGGACAGGGGGCACTGAAGCTTTCTTT
CDR3 protein: CASRARRTGGTEAFF
D gene: TRBD1
J gene: TRBJ1-1
clone size: .
V gene: TRBV6-1

CDR3 DNA: TGTGCCAGTACCCGGGACAGGTTAACGGATGGCTACACCTTC
CDR3 protein: CASTRDRLTDGYTF
D gene: TRBD1
J gene: TRBJ1-2
clone size: .
V gene: TRBV19

CDR3 DNA: TGTGCCAGCTCACCACTGGGACAGGGTTCTGGGGCCAACGTCCTGACTTTC
CDR3 protein: CASSPLGQGSGANVLTF
D gene: TRBD1
J gene: TRBJ2-6
clone size: few
V gene: TRBV18

CDR3 DNA: TGTGCCAGCAGTAACGACAGGGTTGGAACACCCCTCCACTTT
CDR3 protein: CASSNDRVGTPLHF
D gene: TRBD1
J gene: TRBJ1-6
clone size: .
V gene: TRBV5-5

CDR3 DNA: TGTGCCAGCAGAGGGGGACAGGATCGGGCAGCTTTCTTT
CDR3 protein: CASRGGQDRAAFF
D gene: TRBD1
J gene: TRBJ1-1
clone size: .
V gene: TRBV27

CDR3 DNA: TGCGCCAGCAGCTTGGCTCAGGGTGGCGAAAAACTGTTTTTT
CDR3 protein: CASSLAQGGEKLFF
D gene: .
J gene: TRBJ1-4
clone size: .
V gene: TRBV5-1

CDR3 DNA: TGTGCCAGTAGTATCGGGACAGGGGCTGACTCCTACGAGCAGTACTTC
CDR3 protein: CASSIGTGADSYEQYF
D gene: TRBD1
J gene: TRBJ2-7
clone size: .
V gene: TRBV19

CDR3 DNA: TGTGCCAGCAGTTACTCGGGACTGCAAGGGTATGGCTACACCTTC
CDR3 protein: CASSYSGLQGYGYTF
D gene: .
J gene: TRBJ1-2
clone size: .
V gene: TRBV6-6

CDR3 DNA: TGTGCCAGCAGGCCAGGGGGCGAATCACCCCTCCACTTT
CDR3 protein: CASRPGGESPLHF
D gene: TRBD1
J gene: TRBJ1-6
clone size: once
V gene: TRBV5-4